The rows below give T cell receptor beta chains drawn from one sample of a study of blood T cell repertoires in COVID-19. Data came from immunoSEQ multiplex PCR; TCRdb stores just in-frame clones and leaves some out. The sample shows 200,000 to 250,000 clones, about 85% of them seen only once. The sequenced material came from PBMCs or T cells enriched from blood (not recorded which). The receptors were sampled from a man aged 25 to 40 who had recovered from COVID-19. CDR3s include the opening cysteine and the closing phenylalanine or tryptophan. A D gene is named only where the DNA matches it firmly.

V	J	D	CDR3	DNA
TRBV4-2	TRBJ1-2	.	CASSLRGRERDGYTF	TGTGCCAGCAGCCTCCGGGGGAGGGAGAGGGATGGCTACACCTTC
TRBV29-1	TRBJ2-2	TRBD1	CSVRDRVLSGELFF	TGCAGCGTCCGGGACAGGGTTTTATCCGGGGAGCTGTTTTTT
TRBV6-4	TRBJ1-5	.	CAIAYVQVVDQPQHF	TGTGCCATCGCATACGTACAGGTAGTAGATCAGCCCCAGCATTTT
TRBV7-7	TRBJ2-3	TRBD2	CASSSGLAGADTQYF	TGTGCTAGCAGCTCGGGACTAGCGGGGGCAGATACGCAGTATTTT
TRBV7-4	TRBJ1-5	.	CASSDAKGGGSNQPQHF	TGCGCCAGCAGCGACGCAAAAGGGGGGGGCAGCAATCAGCCCCAGCATTTT
TRBV3-1/TRBV3-2	TRBJ1-1	.	CASSQDGAGRAFF	TGTGCCAGCAGCCAAGATGGGGCAGGGAGGGCTTTCTTT
TRBV7-2	TRBJ2-7	.	CASSRREGSTSGEQYF	TGTGCCAGCTCCCGGAGGGAAGGATCCACCTCTGGGGAGCAGTACTTC
TRBV5-1	TRBJ2-1	TRBD2	CASSPLAGTYNEQFF	TGCGCCAGCAGCCCCCTAGCGGGTACCTACAATGAGCAGTTCTTC
TRBV19	TRBJ1-3	TRBD1	CASSPGTATNTIYF	TGTGCCAGTAGCCCCGGGACAGCTACAAACACCATATATTTT
TRBV7-2	TRBJ1-3	TRBD1	CASSLIATGSSGNTIYF	TGTGCCAGCAGCTTAATCGCGACAGGGTCGTCCGGAAACACCATATATTTT
TRBV2	TRBJ2-3	.	CASSSVRDTDTQYF	TGTGCCAGCAGTAGTGTCAGGGACACAGATACGCAGTATTTT
TRBV5-1	TRBJ1-2	.	CASSFNPNYGYTF	TGCGCCAGCAGCTTCAACCCCAACTACGGCTACACCTTC